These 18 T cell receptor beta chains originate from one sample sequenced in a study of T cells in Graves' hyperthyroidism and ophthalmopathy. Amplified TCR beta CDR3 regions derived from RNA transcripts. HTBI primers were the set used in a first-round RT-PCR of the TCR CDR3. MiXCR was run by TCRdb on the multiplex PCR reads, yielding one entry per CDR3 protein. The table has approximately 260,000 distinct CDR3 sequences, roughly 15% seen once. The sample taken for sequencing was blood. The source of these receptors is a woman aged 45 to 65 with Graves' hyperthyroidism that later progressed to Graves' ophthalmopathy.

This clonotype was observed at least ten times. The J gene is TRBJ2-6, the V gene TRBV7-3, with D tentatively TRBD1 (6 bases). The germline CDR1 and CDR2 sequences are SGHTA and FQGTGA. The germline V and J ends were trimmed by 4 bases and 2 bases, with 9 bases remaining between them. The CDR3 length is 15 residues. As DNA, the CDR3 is TGTGCCAGCAGCTCTCAGGGGACTGGGGCCAACGTCCTGACTTTC. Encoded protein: CASSSQGTGANVLTF.

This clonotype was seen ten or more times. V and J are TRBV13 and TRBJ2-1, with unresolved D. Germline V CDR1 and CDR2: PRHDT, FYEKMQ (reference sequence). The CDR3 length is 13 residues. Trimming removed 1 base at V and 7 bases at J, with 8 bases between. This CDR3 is CASSLVRLNEQFF. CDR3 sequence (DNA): TGTGCCAGCAGCTTAGTAAGGCTGAATGAGCAGTTCTTC.

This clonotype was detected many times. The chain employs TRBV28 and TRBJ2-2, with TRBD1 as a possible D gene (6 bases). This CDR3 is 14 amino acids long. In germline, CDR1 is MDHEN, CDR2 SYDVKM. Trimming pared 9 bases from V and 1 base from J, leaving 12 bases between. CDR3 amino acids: CASTDRLNTGELFF. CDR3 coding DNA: TGTGCCAGTACAGACAGGCTGAACACCGGGGAGCTGTTTTTT.

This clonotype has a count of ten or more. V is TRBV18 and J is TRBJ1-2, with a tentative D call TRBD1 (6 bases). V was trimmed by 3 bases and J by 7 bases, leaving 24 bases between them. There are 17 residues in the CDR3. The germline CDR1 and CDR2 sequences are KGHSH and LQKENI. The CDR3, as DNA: TGTGCCAGCTCACCCATGTATCGCGGGGGCCACCAAACTGGCTACACCTTC. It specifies CASSPMYRGGHQTGYTF.

The CDR3 sequence: CASSGTGSQNQPQHF. CDR3 sequence (DNA): TGTGCCAGCAGCGGGACCGGGTCACAAAATCAGCCCCAGCATTTT. The chain is built from TRBV7-9 and TRBJ1-5, with D perhaps matching TRBD1 (5 bases). V gave up 5 bases and J gave up 4 bases, with 15 bases separating them. CDR1 SEHNR and CDR2 FQNEAQ come from the germline V gene (reference sequence). This CDR3 is 15 amino acids long.

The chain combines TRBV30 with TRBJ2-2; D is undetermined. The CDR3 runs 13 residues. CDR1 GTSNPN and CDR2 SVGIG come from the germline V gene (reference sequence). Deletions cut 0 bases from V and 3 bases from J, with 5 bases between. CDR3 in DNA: TGTGCCTGGAGTGTTGGGTACACCGGGGAGCTGTTTTTT. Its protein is CAWSVGYTGELFF.

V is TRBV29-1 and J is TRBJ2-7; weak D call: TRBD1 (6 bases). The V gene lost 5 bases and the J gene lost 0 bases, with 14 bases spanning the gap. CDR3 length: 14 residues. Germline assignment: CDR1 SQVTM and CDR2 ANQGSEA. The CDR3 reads CSVRDMYSSYEQYF. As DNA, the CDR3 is TGCAGCGTTAGGGACATGTATAGCTCCTACGAGCAGTACTTC.

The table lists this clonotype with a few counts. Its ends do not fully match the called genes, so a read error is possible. In DNA, the CDR3 is TGTGCCAGCAGCTTTGGACACCAAATATTT. This gives the protein CASSFGHQIF. The rearrangement uses TRBV7-9 and TRBJ1-3, with TRBD1 as a possible D gene (5 bases). Germline V CDR1 and CDR2: SEHNR, FQNEAQ (reference sequence). The CDR3 sequence is 10 residues long.

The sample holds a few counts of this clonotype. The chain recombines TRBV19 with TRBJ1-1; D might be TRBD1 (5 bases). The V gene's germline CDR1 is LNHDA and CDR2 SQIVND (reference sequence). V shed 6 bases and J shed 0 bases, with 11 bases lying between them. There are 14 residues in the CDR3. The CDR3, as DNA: TGTGCCAGTAGACCGGGACTACTGAACACTGAAGCTTTCTTT. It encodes CASRPGLLNTEAFF.

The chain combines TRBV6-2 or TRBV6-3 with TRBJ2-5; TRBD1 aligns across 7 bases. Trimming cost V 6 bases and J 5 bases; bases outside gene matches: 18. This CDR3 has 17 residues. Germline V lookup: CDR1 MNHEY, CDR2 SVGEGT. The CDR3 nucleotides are TGTGCCAGCAGCTTGGAACCCGGGACAGAGCCCACGGAGACCCAGTACTTC. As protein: CASSLEPGTEPTETQYF.

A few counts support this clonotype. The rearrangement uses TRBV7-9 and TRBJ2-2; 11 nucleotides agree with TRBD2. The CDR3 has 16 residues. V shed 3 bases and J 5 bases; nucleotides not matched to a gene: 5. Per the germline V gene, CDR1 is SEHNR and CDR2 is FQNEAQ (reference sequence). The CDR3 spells CASSFVSGRGTGELFF. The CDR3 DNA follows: TGTGCCAGCAGCTTCGTTAGCGGGAGGGGAACCGGGGAGCTGTTTTTT.

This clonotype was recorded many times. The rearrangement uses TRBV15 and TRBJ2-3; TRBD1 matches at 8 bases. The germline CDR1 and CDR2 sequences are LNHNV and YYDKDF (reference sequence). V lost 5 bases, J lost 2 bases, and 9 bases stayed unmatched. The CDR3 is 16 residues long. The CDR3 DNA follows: TGTGCCACCAGCGGTAGACAGGGGTCGCCCACAGATACGCAGTATTTT. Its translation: CATSGRQGSPTDTQYF. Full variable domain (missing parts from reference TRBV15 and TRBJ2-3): DAMVIQNPRYQVTQFGKPVTLSCSQTLNHNVMYWYQQKSSQAPKLLFHYYDKDFNNEADTPDNFQSRRPNTSFCFLDIRSPGLGDTAMYLCATSGRQGSPTDTQYFGPGTRLTVL.

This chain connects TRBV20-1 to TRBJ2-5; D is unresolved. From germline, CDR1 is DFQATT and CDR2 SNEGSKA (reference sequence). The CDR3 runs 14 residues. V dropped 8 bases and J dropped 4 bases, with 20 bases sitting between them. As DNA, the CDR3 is TGCAGTACCCCCTTGAACCCGTTTGGAGAGACCCAGTACTTC. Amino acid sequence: CSTPLNPFGETQYF.

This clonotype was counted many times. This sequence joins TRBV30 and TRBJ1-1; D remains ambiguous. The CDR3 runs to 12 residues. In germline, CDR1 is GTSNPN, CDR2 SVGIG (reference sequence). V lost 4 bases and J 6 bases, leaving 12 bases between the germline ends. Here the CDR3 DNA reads TGTGCCTGGACAGACAATCAAGCTGAAGCTTTCTTT. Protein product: CAWTDNQAEAFF.

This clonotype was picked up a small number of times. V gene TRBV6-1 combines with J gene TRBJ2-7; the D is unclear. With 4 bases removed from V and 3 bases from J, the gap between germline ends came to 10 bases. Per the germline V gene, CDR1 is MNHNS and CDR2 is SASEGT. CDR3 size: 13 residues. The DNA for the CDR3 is TGTGCCAGCAGTGGGGTTTTCGGCTACGAGCAGTACTTC. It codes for CASSGVFGYEQYF.

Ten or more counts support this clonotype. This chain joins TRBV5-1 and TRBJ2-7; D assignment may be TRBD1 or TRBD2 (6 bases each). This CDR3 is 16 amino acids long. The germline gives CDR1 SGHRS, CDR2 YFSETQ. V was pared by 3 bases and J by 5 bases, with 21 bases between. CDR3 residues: CASSWGPTSWEDEQYF. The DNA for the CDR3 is TGCGCCAGCAGCTGGGGGCCTACTAGTTGGGAGGACGAGCAGTACTTC.

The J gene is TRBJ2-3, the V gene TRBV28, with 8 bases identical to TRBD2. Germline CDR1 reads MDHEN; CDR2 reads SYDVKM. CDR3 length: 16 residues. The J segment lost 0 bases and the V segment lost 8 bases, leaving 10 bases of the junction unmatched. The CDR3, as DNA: TGTGCCAGCGAGATAGCGGGACGCTCTAGCACAGATACGCAGTATTTT. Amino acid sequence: CASEIAGRSSTDTQYF.

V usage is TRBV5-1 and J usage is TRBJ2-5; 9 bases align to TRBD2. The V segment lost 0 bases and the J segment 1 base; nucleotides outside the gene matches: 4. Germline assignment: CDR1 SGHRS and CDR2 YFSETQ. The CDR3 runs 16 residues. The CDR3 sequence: CASSLGSSGVQETQYF. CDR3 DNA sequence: TGCGCCAGCAGCTTGGGGTCTAGCGGGGTCCAAGAGACCCAGTACTTC.